Listed here are 16 T cell receptor beta chains from one sample, sequenced in a study of CXCR3-negative and CXCR3-positive naive CD8 T cells. Points from the study as a whole: When CXCR3-positive naive cells were set against CXCR3-negative naive cells, the former had more hydrophobic TRB CDR3s.

These receptors' antigens are unknown. Through 5' RACE with UMI labels, the TRB cDNA libraries were prepared. TCRdb reprocessed the 5' RACE reads, keeping one entry per CDR3 protein, no DNA. In all, the sample yields about 90,000 distinct CDR3 sequences. The source material was naive CXCR3+ CD8+ T cells from blood. Stated subset: CD45RO-CCR7+CD27+CD95- naive CD8+ T cells expressing CXCR3 (TNR3+). Source of these receptors: a human donor in good health. Some clones in this sample may be carry-over from other donors' samples.

This chain connects TRBV12-3 or TRBV12-4 to TRBJ2-5. CDR3 length: 14 amino acids. The chain's CDR3 is CASSTSGAKETQYF.

CDR3 in amino acids: CASSQDRDSYNEQFF. The chain is built from TRBV4-3 and TRBJ2-1; TCRdb lists TRBD1, though no DNA is available to test this call. The CDR3 covers 15 residues. Per the germline V gene, CDR1 is LGHNA and CDR2 is YSLEER.

The gene calls are TRBV29-1 and TRBJ2-7; the TCRdb D gene call, TRBD2, has no DNA to confirm it. The CDR3 is 13 residues long. The germline V gene encodes CDR1 SQVTM and CDR2 ANQGSEA. CDR3 residues: CSVEREAPYEQYF.

The V and J genes are TRBV4-1 and TRBJ2-3; TCRdb proposes TRBD2, but this gene call is untestable without DNA. This CDR3 contains 16 residues. The germline V gene encodes CDR1 MGHRA and CDR2 YSYEKL. CDR3 protein: CASSQKLADYTDTQYF.

The chain combines TRBV9 with TRBJ2-7; there is no DNA to check the TCRdb D call of TRBD1. This CDR3 spans 15 amino acids. Germline CDR1 is SGDLS and CDR2 is YYNGEE. The CDR3 loop is CASSATGTGVNEQYF.

The V gene is TRBV7-9, the J gene TRBJ2-3; TCRdb picks TRBD1, but there is no DNA to check that call. The CDR3 contains 16 residues. Germline-derived CDR1 and CDR2 are SEHNR and FQNEAQ (reference sequence). The CDR3 here is CASNPPATGGPDTQYF.

The J gene is TRBJ2-3, the V gene TRBV29-1; without DNA, the TCRdb call of TRBD2 cannot be checked. Germline V lookup: CDR1 SQVTM, CDR2 ANQGSEA. The CDR3 length is 17 residues. The CDR3 region is CSVDGTSGSMGTDTQYF.

The chain recombines TRBV15 with TRBJ2-7; TCRdb's D gene call, TRBD2, goes unchecked for lack of DNA. CDR1 LNHNV and CDR2 YYDKDF come from the germline V gene (reference sequence). The CDR3 is 15 residues long. The CDR3 sequence is CATSRDRLAGEQQYF.

CDR3 amino acids: CASSLAGVAQETQYF. The chain recombines TRBV7-7 with TRBJ2-5. CDR3 length: 15 amino acids. The germline V gene has CDR1 SSHAT and CDR2 FNYEAQ (reference sequence).

The CDR3 sequence is CASSSDGEQYF. V gene TRBV7-9 combines with J gene TRBJ2-7. This CDR3 has 11 amino acids. CDR1 is SEHNR and CDR2 is FQNEAQ in the germline V gene (reference sequence).

The chain combines TRBV29-1 with TRBJ2-7. The germline V gene has CDR1 SQVTM and CDR2 ANQGSEA. This CDR3 contains 12 residues. CDR3 in amino acids: CSVVGQTYEQYF.

The chain is built from TRBV14 and TRBJ2-3; TCRdb designates TRBD2, a call that cannot be tested without DNA. This CDR3 is built from 22 residues. Germline values: CDR1 SGHDN, CDR2 FVKESK. The CDR3 protein is CASSLYPLLAGVEPSSTDTQYF.

The chain joins TRBV5-1 to TRBJ1-2; TCRdb names TRBD1, which stays unverified in the absence of DNA. Germline values: CDR1 SGHRS, CDR2 YFSETQ. The CDR3 runs 15 residues. This CDR3 reads CASSFSAGTDYGYTF.

The chain recombines TRBV29-1 with TRBJ1-1. The CDR3 sequence is 12 residues long. Per the germline V gene, CDR1 is SQVTM and CDR2 is ANQGSEA. CDR3 sequence reads: CSVEGRYNEAFF.

This chain joins TRBV23-1 and TRBJ2-4; TCRdb's D gene call, TRBD1, goes unchecked for lack of DNA. TRBV23-1 is an open reading frame whose function is uncertain. The CDR3 is 14 amino acids. CDR3 in amino acids: CASSLRDSRDTQYF.

The chain links TRBV7-6 to TRBJ2-2; TCRdb's D gene call, TRBD1, goes unchecked for lack of DNA. The CDR3 contains 16 residues. Germline loops: CDR1 SGHVS, CDR2 FNYEAQ. The CDR3 sequence is CASSQGGRENTGELFF.